This T cell receptor beta chain appears in the sequencing data of a study of T cells in Graves' hyperthyroidism and ophthalmopathy. Template material for amplifying TCR beta CDR3 regions consisted of RNA transcripts. The study used the HTBI primer set for a first-round RT-PCR of the TCR CDR3. TCRdb analysed the multiplex PCR reads with MiXCR anew, one entry per CDR3 protein. In the table there are fewer than 350,000 distinct CDR3 sequences, approximately 22% of which are singletons. This clonotype was found many times. Germline trimming cut 2 bases from V and 4 bases from J; bases unmatched to any gene: 6. Germline values: CDR1 SNHLY, CDR2 FYNNEI. The CDR3 has 15 residues.

The sample was blood. The source is a woman in her forties or fifties with Graves' hyperthyroidism. V is TRBV2 and J is TRBJ2-5; 8 bases match TRBD1. The CDR3 loop reads CASSERTGMRETQYF. CDR3 coding DNA: TGTGCCAGCAGTGAAAGGACAGGGATGAGAGAGACCCAGTACTTC.